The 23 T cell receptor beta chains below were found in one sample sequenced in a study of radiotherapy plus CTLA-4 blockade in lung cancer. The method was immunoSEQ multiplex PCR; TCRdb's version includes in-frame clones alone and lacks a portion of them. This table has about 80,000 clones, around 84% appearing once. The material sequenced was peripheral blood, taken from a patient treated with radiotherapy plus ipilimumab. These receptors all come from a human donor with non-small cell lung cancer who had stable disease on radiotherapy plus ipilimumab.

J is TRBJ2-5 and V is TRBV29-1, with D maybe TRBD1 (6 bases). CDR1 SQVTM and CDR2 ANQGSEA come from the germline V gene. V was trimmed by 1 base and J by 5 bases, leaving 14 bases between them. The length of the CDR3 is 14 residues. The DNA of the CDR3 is TGCAGCGTTGAAGCCGGCACAGGGCGGGAGACCCAGTACTTC. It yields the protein CSVEAGTGRETQYF.

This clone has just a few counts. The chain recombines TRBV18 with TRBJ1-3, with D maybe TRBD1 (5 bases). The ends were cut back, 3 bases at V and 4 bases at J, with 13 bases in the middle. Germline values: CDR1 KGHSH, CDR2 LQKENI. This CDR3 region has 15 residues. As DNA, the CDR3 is TGTGCCAGCTCACCCCAGGGAACTTCCGGAAACACCATATATTTT. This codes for CASSPQGTSGNTIYF.

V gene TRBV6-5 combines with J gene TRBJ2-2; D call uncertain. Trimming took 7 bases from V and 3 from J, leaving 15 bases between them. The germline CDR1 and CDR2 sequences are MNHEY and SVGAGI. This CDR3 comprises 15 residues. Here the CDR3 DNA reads TGTGCCAGCACACGGGCCCGGTTGGACACCGGGGAGCTGTTTTTT. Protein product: CASTRARLDTGELFF.

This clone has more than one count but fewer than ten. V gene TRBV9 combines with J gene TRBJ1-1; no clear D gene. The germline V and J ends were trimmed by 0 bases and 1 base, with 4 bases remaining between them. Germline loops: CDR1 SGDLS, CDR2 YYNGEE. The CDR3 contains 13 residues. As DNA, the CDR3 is TGTGCCAGCAGCGTAGGAAGGAACACTGAAGCTTTCTTT. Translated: CASSVGRNTEAFF. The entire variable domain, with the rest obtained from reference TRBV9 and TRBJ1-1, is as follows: DSGVTQTPKHLITATGQRVTLRCSPRSGDLSVYWYQQSLDQGLQFLIQYYNGEERAKGNILERFSAQQFPDLHSELNLSSLELGDSALYFCASSVGRNTEAFFGQGTRLTVV.

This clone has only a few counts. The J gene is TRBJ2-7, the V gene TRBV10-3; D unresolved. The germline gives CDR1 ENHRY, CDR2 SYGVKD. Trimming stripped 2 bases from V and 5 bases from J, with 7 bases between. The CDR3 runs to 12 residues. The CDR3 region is CAISEPLHEQYF. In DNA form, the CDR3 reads TGTGCCATCAGTGAGCCGCTCCACGAGCAGTACTTC.

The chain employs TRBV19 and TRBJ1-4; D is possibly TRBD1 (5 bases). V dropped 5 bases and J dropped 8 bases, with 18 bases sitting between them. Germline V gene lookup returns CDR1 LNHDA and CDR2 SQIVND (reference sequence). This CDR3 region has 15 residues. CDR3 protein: CASSPQGPRDEKLFF. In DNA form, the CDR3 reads TGTGCCAGTAGTCCCCAGGGACCCCGGGACGAAAAACTGTTTTTT.

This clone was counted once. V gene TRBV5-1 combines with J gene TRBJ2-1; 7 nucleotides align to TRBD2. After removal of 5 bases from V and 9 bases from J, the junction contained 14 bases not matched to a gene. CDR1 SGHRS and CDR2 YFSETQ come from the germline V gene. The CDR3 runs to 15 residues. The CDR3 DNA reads TGCGCCAGCAGACATGGAGCGGGAAACGGGGGTGAGCAGTTCTTC. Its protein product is CASRHGAGNGGEQFF.

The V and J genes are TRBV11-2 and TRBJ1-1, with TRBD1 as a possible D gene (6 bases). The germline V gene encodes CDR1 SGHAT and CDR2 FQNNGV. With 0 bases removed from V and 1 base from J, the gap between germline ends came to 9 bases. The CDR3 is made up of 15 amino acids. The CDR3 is CASSLDSRGNTEAFF. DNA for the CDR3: TGTGCCAGCAGCTTAGATTCCAGGGGGAACACTGAAGCTTTCTTT.

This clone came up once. This chain's CDR3 is CASSGLADTQYF. CDR3 nucleotide sequence: TGCGCCAGCAGTGGACTAGCGGATACGCAGTATTTT. The chain combines TRBV10-2 with TRBJ2-3; TRBD2 agrees at 8 bases. This CDR3 is built from 12 residues. Germline CDR1 is WSHSY and CDR2 is SAAADI. The V gene end was trimmed by 4 bases and the J gene end by 6 bases; junction bases not matched to a gene: 0.

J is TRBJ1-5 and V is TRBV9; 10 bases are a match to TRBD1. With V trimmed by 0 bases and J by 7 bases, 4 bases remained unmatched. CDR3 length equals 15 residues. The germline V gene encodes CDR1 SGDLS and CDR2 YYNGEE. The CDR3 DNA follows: TGTGCCAGCAGCGTAGAGGGACAGGGGCTACAGCCCCAGCATTTT. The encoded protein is CASSVEGQGLQPQHF.

The CDR3 DNA reads as TGTGCTAGTGCCACCTCCGGGACTACAAACGAGCAGTACTTC. Protein: CASATSGTTNEQYF. J is TRBJ2-7 and V is TRBV12-5, with 7 nucleotides matching TRBD2. The CDR3 runs to 14 residues. Looked up from germline, CDR1 is LGHNT and CDR2 is FRNRAP. Trimming took 7 bases from V and 5 from J; bases not matched to a gene: 11.

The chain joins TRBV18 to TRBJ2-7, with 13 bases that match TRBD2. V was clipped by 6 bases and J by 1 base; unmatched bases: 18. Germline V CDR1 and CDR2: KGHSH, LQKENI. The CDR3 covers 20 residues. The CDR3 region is CASSRKTEGTSGKGSYEQYF. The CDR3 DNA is TGTGCCAGCTCCCGCAAAACGGAGGGGACTAGCGGGAAGGGATCCTACGAGCAGTACTTC. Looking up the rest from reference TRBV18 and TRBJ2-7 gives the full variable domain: NAGVMQNPRHLVRRRGQEARLRCSPMKGHSHVYWYRQLPEEGLKFMVYLQKENIIDESGMPKERFSAEFPKEGPSILRIQQVVRGDSAAYFCASSRKTEGTSGKGSYEQYFGPGTRLTVT.

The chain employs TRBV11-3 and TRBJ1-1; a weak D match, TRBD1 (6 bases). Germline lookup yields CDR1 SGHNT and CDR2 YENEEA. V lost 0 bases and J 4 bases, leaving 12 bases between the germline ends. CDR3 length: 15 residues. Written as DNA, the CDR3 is TGTGCCAGCAGCTTAGAAAGACAGGTGGGCACTGAAGCTTTCTTT. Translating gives CASSLERQVGTEAFF.

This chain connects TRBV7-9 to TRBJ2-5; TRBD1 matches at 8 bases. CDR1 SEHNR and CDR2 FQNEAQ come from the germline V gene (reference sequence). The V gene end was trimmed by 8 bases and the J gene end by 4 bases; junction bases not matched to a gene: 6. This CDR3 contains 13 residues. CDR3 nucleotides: TGTGCCAGCGGCCGAGGACAGGGAGAGACCCAGTACTTC. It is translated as CASGRGQGETQYF.

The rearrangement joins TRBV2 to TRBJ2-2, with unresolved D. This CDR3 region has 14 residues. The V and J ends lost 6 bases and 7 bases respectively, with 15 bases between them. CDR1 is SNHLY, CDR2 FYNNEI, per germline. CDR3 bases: TGTGCCAGCAGCTGGGCCCCCGAGCACGGGGAGCTGTTTTTT. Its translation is CASSWAPEHGELFF.

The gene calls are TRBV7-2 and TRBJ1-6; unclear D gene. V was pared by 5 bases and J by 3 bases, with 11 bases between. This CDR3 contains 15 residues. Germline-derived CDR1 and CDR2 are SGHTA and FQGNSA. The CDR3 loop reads CASSPRTDYNSPLHF. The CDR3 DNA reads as TGTGCCAGCAGCCCCCGCACTGACTATAATTCACCCCTCCACTTT.

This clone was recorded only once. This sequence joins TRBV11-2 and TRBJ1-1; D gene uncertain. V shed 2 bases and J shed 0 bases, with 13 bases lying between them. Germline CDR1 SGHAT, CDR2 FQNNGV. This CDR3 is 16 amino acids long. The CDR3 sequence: CASSLPRTLMNTEAFF. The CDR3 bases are TGTGCCAGCAGCTTACCTCGTACGCTGATGAACACTGAAGCTTTCTTT. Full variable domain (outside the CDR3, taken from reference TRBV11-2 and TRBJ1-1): EAGVAQSPRYKIIEKRQSVAFWCNPISGHATLYWYQQILGQGPKLLIQFQNNGVVDDSQLPKDRFSAERLKGVDSTLKIQPAKLEDSAVYLCASSLPRTLMNTEAFFGQGTRLTVV.

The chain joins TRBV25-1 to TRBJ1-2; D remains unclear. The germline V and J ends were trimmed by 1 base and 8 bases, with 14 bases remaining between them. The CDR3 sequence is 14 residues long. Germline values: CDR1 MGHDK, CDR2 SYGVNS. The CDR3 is CASSESIRLHGYTF. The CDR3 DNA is TGTGCCAGCAGTGAATCAATTCGGTTACACGGCTACACCTTC.

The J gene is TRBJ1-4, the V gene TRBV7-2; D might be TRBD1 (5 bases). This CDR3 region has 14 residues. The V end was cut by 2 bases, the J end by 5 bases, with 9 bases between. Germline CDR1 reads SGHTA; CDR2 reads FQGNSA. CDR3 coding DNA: TGTGCCAGCAGCTTATACGGGGGGAATGAAAAACTGTTTTTT. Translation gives CASSLYGGNEKLFF.

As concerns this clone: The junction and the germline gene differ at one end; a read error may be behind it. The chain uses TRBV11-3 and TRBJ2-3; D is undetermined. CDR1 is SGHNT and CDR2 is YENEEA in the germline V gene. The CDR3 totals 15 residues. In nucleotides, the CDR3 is TGTGCCAGCAGCATAGACGGCTCAGCCACAGATACGCAGTATTTT. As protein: CASSIDGSATDTQYF.

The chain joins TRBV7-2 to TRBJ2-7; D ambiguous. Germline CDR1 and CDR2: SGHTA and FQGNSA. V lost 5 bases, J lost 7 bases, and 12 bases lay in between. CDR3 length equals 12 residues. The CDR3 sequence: CASSPLSAEQYF. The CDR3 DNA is TGTGCCAGCAGCCCCTTATCAGCGGAGCAGTACTTC.

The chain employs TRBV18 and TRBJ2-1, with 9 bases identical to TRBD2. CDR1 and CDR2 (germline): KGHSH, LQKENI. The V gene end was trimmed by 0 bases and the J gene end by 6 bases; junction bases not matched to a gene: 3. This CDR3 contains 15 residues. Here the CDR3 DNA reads TGTGCCAGCTCACCACCATTAGCGGGAGCCAATGAGCAGTTCTTC. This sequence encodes CASSPPLAGANEQFF.

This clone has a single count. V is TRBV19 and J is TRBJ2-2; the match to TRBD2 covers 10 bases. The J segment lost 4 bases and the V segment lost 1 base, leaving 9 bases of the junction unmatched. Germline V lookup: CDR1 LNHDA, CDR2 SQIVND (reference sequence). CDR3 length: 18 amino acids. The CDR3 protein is CASSIGLQAGGSTGELFF. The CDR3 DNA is TGTGCCAGTAGTATAGGGCTTCAAGCGGGGGGGTCCACCGGGGAGCTGTTTTTT.